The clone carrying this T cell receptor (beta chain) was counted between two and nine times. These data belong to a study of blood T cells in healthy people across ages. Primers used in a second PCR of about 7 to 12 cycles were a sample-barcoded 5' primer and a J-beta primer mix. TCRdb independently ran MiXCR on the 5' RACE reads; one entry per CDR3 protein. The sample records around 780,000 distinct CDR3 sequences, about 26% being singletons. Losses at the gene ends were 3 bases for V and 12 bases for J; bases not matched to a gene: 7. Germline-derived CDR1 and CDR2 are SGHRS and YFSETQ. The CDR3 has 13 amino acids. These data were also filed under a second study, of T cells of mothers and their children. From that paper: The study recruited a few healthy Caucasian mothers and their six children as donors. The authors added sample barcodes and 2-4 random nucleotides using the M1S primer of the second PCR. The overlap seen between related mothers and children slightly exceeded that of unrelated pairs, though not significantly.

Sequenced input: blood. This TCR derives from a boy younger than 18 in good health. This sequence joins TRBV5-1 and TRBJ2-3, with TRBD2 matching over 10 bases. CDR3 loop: CASSSVSGGCQYF. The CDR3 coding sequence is TGCGCCAGCAGCTCGGTTAGCGGGGGGTGTCAGTATTTT.